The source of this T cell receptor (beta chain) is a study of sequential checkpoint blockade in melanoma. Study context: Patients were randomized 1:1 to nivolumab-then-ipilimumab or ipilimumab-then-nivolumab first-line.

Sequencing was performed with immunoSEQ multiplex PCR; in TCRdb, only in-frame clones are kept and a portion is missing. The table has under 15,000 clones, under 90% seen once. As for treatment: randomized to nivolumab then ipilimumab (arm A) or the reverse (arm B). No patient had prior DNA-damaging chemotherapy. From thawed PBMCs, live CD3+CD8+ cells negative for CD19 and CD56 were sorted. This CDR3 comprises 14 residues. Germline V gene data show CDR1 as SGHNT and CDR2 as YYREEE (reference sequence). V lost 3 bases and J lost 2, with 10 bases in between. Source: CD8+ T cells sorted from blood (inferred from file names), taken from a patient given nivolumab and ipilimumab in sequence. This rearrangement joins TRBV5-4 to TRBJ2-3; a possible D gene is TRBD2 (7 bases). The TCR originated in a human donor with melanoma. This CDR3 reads CASSWGGHTDTQYF. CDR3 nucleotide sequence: TGTGCCAGCAGCTGGGGGGGGCACACAGATACGCAGTATTTT.